This TCR beta chain was recorded in a study of human T cells and chemical hapten exposure. About the study: Alopecia areata, totalis or universalis affected patients, mainly female. Study-wide points: The number of TCRs above 1 in 1000 frequency did not change after DPC sensitization.

A note on this clonotype: The antigen remains undetermined.

Germline V CDR1 and CDR2: ENHRY, SYGVKD. This CDR3 comprises 15 residues. The V and J ends lost 2 bases and 2 bases respectively, with 10 bases between them. Time point given: patch test 2, 6 weeks after DPC sensitization. Treatment in this sample: therapeutic diphenylcyclopropenone sensitization with weekly scalp DPC. Donors were 18 to 70-year-old alopecia patients suitable for DPC. As processed by the authors: Individual samples carried between about 23,224 and 700,000 TCRs, with roughly 96,000 as the median. TCRdb recomputed calls from the RACE reads with MiXCR, one row per CDR3 protein. V and J calls and clone size were set by TCRdb, not the authors. The sample holds about 400,000 distinct CDR3 sequences, more than 5% seen once.

The material sequenced was whole blood, taken in connection with sensitization to the hapten diphenylcyclopropenone (DPC). The rearrangement links TRBV10-3 to TRBJ1-5; perhaps TRBD1 as D (5 bases). The receptor's source is a woman in her late teens or twenties with alopecia areata. Some clones in this sample may be carry-over from other donors' samples. The CDR3 bases are TGTGCCATCAGTGAGAGGCAGGGCGGCAATCAGCCCCAGCATTTT. Protein: CAISERQGGNQPQHF.